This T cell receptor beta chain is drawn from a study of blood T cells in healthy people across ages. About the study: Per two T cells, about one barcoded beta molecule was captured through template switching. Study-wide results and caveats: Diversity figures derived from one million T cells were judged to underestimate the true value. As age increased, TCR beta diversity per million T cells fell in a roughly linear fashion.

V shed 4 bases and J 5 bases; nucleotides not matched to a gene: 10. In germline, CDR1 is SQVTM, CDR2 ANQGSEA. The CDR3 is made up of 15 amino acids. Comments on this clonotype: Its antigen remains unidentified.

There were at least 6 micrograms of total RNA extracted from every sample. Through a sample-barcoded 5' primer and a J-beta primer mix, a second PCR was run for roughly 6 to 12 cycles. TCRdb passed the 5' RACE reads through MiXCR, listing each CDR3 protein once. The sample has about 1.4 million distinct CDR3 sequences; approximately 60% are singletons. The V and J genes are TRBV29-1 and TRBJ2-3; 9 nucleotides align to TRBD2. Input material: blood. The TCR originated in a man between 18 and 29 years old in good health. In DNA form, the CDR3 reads TGCAGCGTTGGGGGGGCTAGCGGGATAGTAGATACGCAGTATTTT. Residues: CSVGGASGIVDTQYF.